A single sample gave rise to the 29 T cell receptor beta chains below, sequenced in a study of early T cells in non-severe SARS-CoV-2 infection (dated by TCRdb to about 2021). To prepare the library, 5' RACE was applied. The instrument was a NextSeq 500. The public reads were reanalyzed by TCRdb: fastp trimming at Q25, MiXCR alignment, in-frame beta chains only. Each CDR3 protein gets just one entry, which takes the most common genes and DNA from the rows behind it. The sample has around 100,000 distinct CDR3 sequences on record, roughly 15% of them singletons. Over 0.95% of the sample rests with the top ten. The sample consisted of whole blood. Receptors originate from an adult who was a healthcare worker with PCR-confirmed SARS-CoV-2 infection or an uninfected control (not recorded which).

The chain uses TRBV7-8 and TRBJ2-3; D gene uncertain. Germline CDR1 and CDR2: SGHVS and FQNEAQ. V was pared by 2 bases and J by 5 bases, with 17 bases between. The CDR3 has 16 amino acids. The CDR3 DNA reads as TGTGCCAGCAGCTTAACGGACCGTCGACGTGAAGATACGCAGTATTTT. Residues: CASSLTDRRREDTQYF.

In its sample, this clonotype was seen a few times. This sequence joins TRBV27 and TRBJ1-4; 12 bases map to TRBD1. The CDR3 contains 21 residues. J lost 3 bases, V lost 5 bases, and 19 bases had no gene match. In germline, CDR1 is MNHEY, CDR2 SMNVEV (reference sequence). This CDR3 reads CASSPTPIDNRDRGPNEKLFF. CDR3 nucleotide sequence: TGTGCCAGCAGTCCTACCCCTATCGACAACCGGGACAGGGGGCCTAATGAAAAACTGTTTTTT.

This clonotype showed up just a few times. The rearrangement links TRBV7-2 to TRBJ2-3, with 10 bases lining up with TRBD1. V was clipped by 4 bases and J by 6 bases; unmatched bases: 10. The V gene's germline CDR1 is SGHTA and CDR2 FQGNSA. The CDR3 covers 16 residues. CDR3 residues: CASSSQPGQGIDTQYF. The CDR3 DNA reads TGTGCCAGCAGCTCGCAACCGGGACAGGGGATTGATACGCAGTATTTT.

This clonotype was counted a few times. The V call is TRBV4-3, the J call TRBJ2-5; 7 bases agree with TRBD2. Germline lookup yields CDR1 LGHNA and CDR2 YSLEER. The CDR3 runs 16 residues. V shed 1 base, J shed 8 bases, and the junction held 13 bases outside the gene matches. CDR3 bases: TGCGCCAGCAGCCAAGTGGGGAGGGGCTCCCCAGGAACCCAGTACTTC. Translated, it gives CASSQVGRGSPGTQYF.

The chain employs TRBV11-2 and TRBJ2-5, with D perhaps TRBD1 or TRBD2 (5 bases each). This CDR3 is 14 amino acids long. Germline V gives CDR1 SGHAT, CDR2 FQNNGV. Trimming took off 0 bases at V and 7 bases at J, with 12 bases between the two ends. The CDR3 spells CASSLEGVSVTQYF. CDR3 coding DNA: TGTGCCAGCAGCTTAGAGGGGGTTAGTGTGACCCAGTACTTC.

This rearrangement joins TRBV6-1 to TRBJ1-1, with 8 bases fitting TRBD1. The V gene end was trimmed by 4 bases and the J gene end by 1 base; junction bases not matched to a gene: 14. The CDR3 runs to 18 residues. Per the germline V gene, CDR1 is MNHNS and CDR2 is SASEGT. The CDR3 DNA is TGTGCCAGCAGTGCGGAAATGGGACAGGTCTCCTGGAACACTGAAGCTTTCTTT. Its translation is CASSAEMGQVSWNTEAFF.

The CDR3 DNA follows: TGTGCCAGCAGCTTAGCCGGGTTCGATACCGGGGAGCTGTTTTTT. Its translation: CASSLAGFDTGELFF. The chain employs TRBV7-2 and TRBJ2-2; D is ambiguous. The CDR3 loop spans 15 amino acids. Germline V gene data show CDR1 as SGHTA and CDR2 as FQGNSA. Trimming took 0 bases from V and 5 from J, leaving 10 bases between them. The complete variable domain, with remaining parts taken from reference TRBV7-2 and TRBJ2-2, reads GAGVSQSPSNKVTEKGKDVELRCDPISGHTALYWYRQSLGQGLEFLIYFQGNSAPDKSGLPSDRFSAERTGGSVSTLTIQRTQQEDSAVYLCASSLAGFDTGELFFGEGSRLTVL.

This clonotype has only a few counts. The chain carries TRBV7-9 and TRBJ2-7, with D maybe TRBD2 (6 bases). Germline values: CDR1 SEHNR, CDR2 FQNEAQ (reference sequence). This CDR3 has 12 residues. V lost 4 bases and J lost 7, with 11 bases in between. The CDR3 reads CASSSTGGEQYF. Here the CDR3 DNA reads TGTGCCAGCAGCTCGACCGGAGGGGAGCAGTACTTC.

A note on this clonotype: Being one base from a much bigger clone, this may be a read error. The rearrangement links TRBV7-6 to TRBJ1-1; D unclear. CDR1 is SGHVS, CDR2 FNYEAQ, per germline. The CDR3 contains 13 residues. CDR3 nucleotides: TGTGTCAGCAGCCAACCTGACGGCACTGAAGCTTTCTTT. It encodes CVSSQPDGTEAFF.

At least ten counts were recorded for this clonotype. The V and J genes are TRBV20-1 and TRBJ2-1; 10 nucleotides match TRBD1. From germline, CDR1 is DFQATT and CDR2 SNEGSKA (reference sequence). The junction had 9 bases not matched to a gene; V was cut back by 4 bases and J by 12 bases. The CDR3 has 13 amino acids. The CDR3 sequence: CSANPGQGKGQFF. The CDR3 DNA follows: TGCAGTGCTAACCCGGGACAGGGGAAGGGGCAGTTCTTC.

The J gene is TRBJ2-2, the V gene TRBV5-6; D call uncertain. The germline V gene has CDR1 SGHDT and CDR2 YYEEEE. The CDR3 consists of 15 residues. Trimming took 2 bases from V and 4 from J, leaving 12 bases between them. CDR3 in amino acids: CASSFIGQVTGELFF. The CDR3 nucleotides read TGTGCCAGCAGCTTCATCGGCCAGGTCACCGGGGAGCTGTTTTTT.

In the case of this clonotype: At one of its ends the junction is not consistent with the germline gene, which may arise from a read error. This chain uses TRBV7-2 with TRBJ1-5; TRBD1 matches at 8 bases. The CDR3 loop spans 15 amino acids. Per germline, CDR1 SGHTA and CDR2 FQGNSA. This chain's CDR3 is CASSSDRGGNRPQHF. In DNA form, the CDR3 reads TGTGCCAGCAGCTCAGACAGGGGTGGCAATCGGCCCCAGCATTTT.

This clonotype was seen a few times. CDR3 DNA: TGTGCCAGCAGTTCTTTGACAGGGGGCGAGAGCAATCAGCCCCAGCATTTT. It encodes CASSSLTGGESNQPQHF. The V and J genes are TRBV28 and TRBJ1-5; TRBD1 agrees at 10 bases. Germline lookup yields CDR1 MDHEN and CDR2 SYDVKM. CDR3 size: 17 residues. V dropped 4 bases and J dropped 1; count of bases not matched to a gene: 7.

The rearrangement uses TRBV9 and TRBJ1-2, with D possibly matching TRBD1 (5 bases). CDR1 and CDR2 (germline): SGDLS, YYNGEE. The CDR3 spans 14 residues. Trimming removed 2 bases from V and 4 bases from J, with 12 bases in between. In nucleotides, the CDR3 is TGTGCCAGCAGCGTGACAGATCGTGGCTATGGCTACACCTTC. As protein: CASSVTDRGYGYTF.

The chain carries TRBV12-3 or TRBV12-4 and TRBJ2-1; D possibly corresponds to TRBD2 (5 bases). The CDR3 consists of 15 residues. V was cut by 3 bases and J by 8 bases, with 17 bases left in between. The CDR3 loop reads CASSLEEVGCDEQFF. The CDR3 DNA is TGTGCCAGCAGTTTGGAGGAAGTGGGCTGCGATGAGCAGTTCTTC.

CDR3: CASSEPHRLTRRGEQYF. CDR3 nucleotides: TGTGCCAGCAGTGAGCCCCACCGTTTGACTAGGCGGGGCGAGCAGTACTTC. The chain has TRBV25-1 and TRBJ2-7; the D gene is possibly TRBD2 (6 bases). This CDR3 has 17 amino acids. V lost 3 bases, J lost 6 bases, and 24 bases lay in between. CDR1 is MGHDK and CDR2 is SYGVNS in the germline V gene.

The count of this clonotype is one. The rearrangement links TRBV2 to TRBJ1-5, with D hard to call. In germline, CDR1 is SNHLY, CDR2 FYNNEI. V was clipped by 7 bases and J by 3 bases, with 10 bases between them. The CDR3 extends over 13 amino acids. The CDR3 DNA follows: TGTGCCAGCAAGGGCCTACACAATCAGCCCCAGCATTTT. This gives the protein CASKGLHNQPQHF.

The genes are TRBV29-1 and TRBJ2-1, with D uncertain. The germline V gene encodes CDR1 SQVTM and CDR2 ANQGSEA. The ends were cut back, 7 bases at V and 10 bases at J, with 20 bases in the middle. The CDR3 sequence is 13 residues long. The CDR3 region has the DNA TGCAGCGGCGATGGCGTGGGTGTTGACGAGCAGTTCTTC. Its protein product is CSGDGVGVDEQFF.

The chain is built from TRBV12-3 or TRBV12-4 and TRBJ2-7; 10 positions agree with TRBD2. This CDR3 comprises 16 residues. The trim removed 3 bases at V and 5 bases at J, leaving 10 bases unmatched. The CDR3 DNA is TGTGCCAGCAGTTTCGGTGGAGCGGGAGGGCACCACGAGCAGTACTTC. Translated: CASSFGGAGGHHEQYF.

The chain links TRBV11-2 to TRBJ2-7; D ambiguous. Germline lookup yields CDR1 SGHAT and CDR2 FQNNGV. V shed 3 bases and J shed 10 bases, with 10 bases lying between them. This CDR3 region has 11 residues. The CDR3 nucleotides are TGTGCCAGCAGCTTCCGAGACTTACAGTACTTC. This sequence encodes CASSFRDLQYF.

The V call is TRBV27, the J call TRBJ2-5, with D unclear. The germline CDR1 and CDR2 sequences are MNHEY and SMNVEV (reference sequence). Trimming pared 6 bases from V and 3 bases from J, leaving 11 bases between. The CDR3 is made up of 13 amino acids. This CDR3 reads CASRPYSKETQYF. The CDR3 nucleotides read TGTGCCAGCAGACCATACAGCAAAGAGACCCAGTACTTC.

CDR3 nucleotides: TGTGCCAGCAGCTTGGCCGGGGGGCCAGAGATGAACACTGAAGCTTTCTTT. Translation: CASSLAGGPEMNTEAFF. The chain is built from TRBV5-5 and TRBJ1-1; a weak D match, TRBD1 (6 bases). This CDR3 has 17 residues. Between the trimmed V and J ends, which lost 0 bases and 0 bases, there was a span of 15 bases. CDR1 and CDR2 (germline): SGHKS, YYEKEE (reference sequence).

The J gene is TRBJ1-2, the V gene TRBV12-2; whether TRBD1, the table's D call, matches the DNA was not checked. TRBV12-2 is annotated as a pseudogene. This CDR3 has 14 amino acids. Written as DNA, the CDR3 is TGTGCAAGTCGCTCGGGAGACAGGGCGTATGGCTACACCTTC. Amino acids: CASRSGDRAYGYTF.

The V gene is TRBV24-1, the J gene TRBJ1-5, with 7 bases matching TRBD1. The CDR3 length is 16 residues. CDR1 KGHDR and CDR2 SFDVKD come from the germline V gene. V lost 4 bases and J lost 5; bases outside the gene matches: 10. CDR3 in amino acids: CATSDATGEFDQPQHF. Here the CDR3 DNA reads TGTGCCACCAGTGACGCAACAGGGGAATTCGATCAGCCCCAGCATTTT.

This clonotype appeared many times. CDR3 loop: CSARDGGNTEAFF. The CDR3 nucleotides read TGCAGTGCTAGGGACGGGGGGAACACTGAAGCTTTCTTT. V is TRBV20-1 and J is TRBJ1-1, with D possibly being TRBD1 (5 bases). V was pared by 3 bases and J by 1 base, with 9 bases between. CDR1 and CDR2 (germline): DFQATT, SNEGSKA (reference sequence). This CDR3 spans 13 amino acids.

This chain connects TRBV15 to TRBJ1-2; tentative D call: TRBD1 (6 bases). The V gene lost 0 bases and the J gene lost 7 bases, with 15 bases spanning the gap. Germline CDR1 reads LNHNV; CDR2 reads YYDKDF (reference sequence). This CDR3 contains 15 residues. The CDR3 DNA is TGTGCCACCAGCAGAGATCTCGGCAGGGGTGGTGGCTACACCTTC. Its protein product is CATSRDLGRGGGYTF.

This clonotype was found many times. Here the CDR3 reads CASSVGSPSYNEQFF. In DNA, the CDR3 is TGTGCCAGCAGCGTCGGGAGTCCCTCCTACAATGAGCAGTTCTTC. The V and J genes are TRBV7-6 and TRBJ2-1; weak D call: TRBD2 (6 bases). Trimming removed 5 bases from V and 0 bases from J, with 11 bases in between. This CDR3 spans 15 amino acids. The germline gives CDR1 SGHVS, CDR2 FNYEAQ.

This clonotype was detected only a few times. The chain joins TRBV29-1 to TRBJ1-1; TRBD1 is a possible D gene (5 bases). CDR1 is SQVTM, CDR2 ANQGSEA, per germline. CDR3 length: 15 residues. V lost 3 bases, J lost 4 bases, and 18 bases lay in between. The CDR3 reads CSVEDTTRSSTEAFF. DNA of the CDR3: TGCAGCGTTGAGGACACCACAAGATCGAGCACTGAAGCTTTCTTT.

This clonotype came up a few times. At one end, the junction sequence differs from germline, possibly due to a read error. The genes are TRBV10-3 and TRBJ1-1, with a tentative D call TRBD1 (5 bases). In germline, CDR1 is ENHRY, CDR2 SYGVKD. This CDR3 is built from 14 residues. CDR3 amino acids: CAMSGAGDNTEAFF. In DNA, the CDR3 is TGTGCCATGAGTGGGGCAGGCGATAACACTGAAGCTTTCTTT.